This T cell receptor (beta chain) was documented in a study of OX40 agonist ivuxolimab in advanced cancers. Turning to the study itself: Dosing consisted of intravenous ivuxolimab at 0.01 to 10 mg/kg every 2 weeks. Every patient in dose escalation had hepatocellular carcinoma, melanoma, renal cell or head and neck cancer. Males comprised 70% to 90% of the group, whose mean age was approximately 60 years (range about 23 to 80). The study, taken as a whole, reports: CD8+ T cells showed, on average, more clonal expansion than CD4+ cells.

The CDR3 length is 12 residues. The germline CDR1 and CDR2 sequences are MNHEY and SMNVEV (reference sequence). V lost 7 bases to trimming and J lost 0 bases, with 6 bases between them. On this clone: The antigen remains undetermined.

Only in-frame clones appear in the TCRdb table, and some are missing; sequencing was by immunoSEQ multiplex PCR. The sample has approximately 82,000 clones, approximately 92% seen once. J is TRBJ1-2 and V is TRBV27; D remains ambiguous. The sample was CD4+ or CD8+ T cells sorted from blood, taken in a trial of the OX40 agonist ivuxolimab. The source is an adult with an advanced solid tumor such as melanoma, head and neck, liver or kidney cancer. CDR3 residues: CASKKANYGYTF. DNA for the CDR3: TGTGCCAGCAAAAAAGCTAACTATGGCTACACCTTC.